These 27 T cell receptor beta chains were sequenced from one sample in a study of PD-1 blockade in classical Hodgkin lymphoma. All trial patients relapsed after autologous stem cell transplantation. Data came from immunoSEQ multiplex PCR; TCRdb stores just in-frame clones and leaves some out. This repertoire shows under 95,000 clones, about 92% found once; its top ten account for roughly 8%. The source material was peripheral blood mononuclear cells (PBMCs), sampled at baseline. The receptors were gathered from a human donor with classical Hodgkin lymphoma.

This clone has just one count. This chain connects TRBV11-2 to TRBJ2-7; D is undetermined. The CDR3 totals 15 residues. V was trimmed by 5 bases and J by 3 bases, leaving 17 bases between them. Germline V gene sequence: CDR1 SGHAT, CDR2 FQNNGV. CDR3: CASSPPAGPHYEQYF. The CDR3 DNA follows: TGTGCCAGCAGCCCCCCGGCAGGACCTCACTACGAGCAGTACTTC.

DNA for the CDR3: TGTGCCAGTAGGCACAGTCCCTATGGCTACACCTTC. Translation gives CASRHSPYGYTF. The V call is TRBV19, the J call TRBJ1-2; no definite D call. The CDR3 is made up of 12 amino acids. CDR1 LNHDA and CDR2 SQIVND come from the germline V gene (reference sequence). The V and J ends lost 6 bases and 4 bases respectively, with 9 bases between them.

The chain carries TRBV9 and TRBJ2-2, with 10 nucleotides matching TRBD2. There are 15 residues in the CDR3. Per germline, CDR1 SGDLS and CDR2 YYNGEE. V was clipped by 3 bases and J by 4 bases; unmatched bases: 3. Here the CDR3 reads CASSGSGGATGELFF. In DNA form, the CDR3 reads TGTGCCAGCAGCGGGAGCGGGGGGGCCACCGGGGAGCTGTTTTTT. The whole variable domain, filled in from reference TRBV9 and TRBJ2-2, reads DSGVTQTPKHLITATGQRVTLRCSPRSGDLSVYWYQQSLDQGLQFLIQYYNGEERAKGNILERFSAQQFPDLHSELNLSSLELGDSALYFCASSGSGGATGELFFGEGSRLTVL.

CDR3 DNA sequence: TGTGCCAGCTCATTCGGGGGAGACACTGAAGCTTTCTTT. It is translated as CASSFGGDTEAFF. This sequence joins TRBV18 and TRBJ1-1; a weak D match, TRBD1 (5 bases). V lost 5 bases and J 3 bases, leaving 10 bases between the germline ends. There are 13 residues in the CDR3. The germline gives CDR1 KGHSH, CDR2 LQKENI.

Written as DNA, the CDR3 is TGTGCCAGCAGTTACTATGGAACAACTAATGAAAAACTGTTTTTT. Protein product: CASSYYGTTNEKLFF. The gene calls are TRBV6-5 and TRBJ1-4; no definite D call. This CDR3 is 15 amino acids long. Germline-derived CDR1 and CDR2 are MNHEY and SVGAGI. Trimming cost V 1 base and J 0 bases, with 6 bases left between them.

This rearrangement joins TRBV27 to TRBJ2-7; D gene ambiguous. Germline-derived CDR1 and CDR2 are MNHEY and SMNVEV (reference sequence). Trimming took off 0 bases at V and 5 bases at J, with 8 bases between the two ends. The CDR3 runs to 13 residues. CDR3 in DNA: TGTGCCAGCAGTTTATCGGCCGGAAACGAGCAGTACTTC. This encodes CASSLSAGNEQYF.

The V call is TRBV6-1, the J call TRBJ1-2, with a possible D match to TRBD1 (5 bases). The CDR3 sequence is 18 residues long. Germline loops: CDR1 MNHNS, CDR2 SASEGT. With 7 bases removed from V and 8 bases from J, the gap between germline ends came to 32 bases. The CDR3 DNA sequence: TGTGCCAGCACTGATACCCATTCGGCGTTACAGGAACTGAGAGGCTACACCTTC. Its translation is CASTDTHSALQELRGYTF.

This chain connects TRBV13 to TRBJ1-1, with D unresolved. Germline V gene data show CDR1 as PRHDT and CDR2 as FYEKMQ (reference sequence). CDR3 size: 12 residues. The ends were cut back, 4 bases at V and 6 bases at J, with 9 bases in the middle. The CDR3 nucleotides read TGTGCCAGCAGCTCCCGAGGACCTGAAGCTTTCTTT. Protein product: CASSSRGPEAFF.

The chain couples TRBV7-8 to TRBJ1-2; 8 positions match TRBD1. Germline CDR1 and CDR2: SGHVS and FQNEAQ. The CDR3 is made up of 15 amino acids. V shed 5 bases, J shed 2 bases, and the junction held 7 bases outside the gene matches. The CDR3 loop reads CASSQPGQVNYGYTF. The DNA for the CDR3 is TGTGCCAGCAGCCAACCGGGACAGGTGAACTATGGCTACACCTTC. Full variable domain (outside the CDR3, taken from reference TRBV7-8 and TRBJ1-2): GAGVSQSPRYKVAKRGQDVALRCDPISGHVSLFWYQQALGQGPEFLTYFQNEAQLDKSGLPSDRFFAERPEGSVSTLKIQRTQQEDSAVYLCASSQPGQVNYGYTFGSGTRLTVV.

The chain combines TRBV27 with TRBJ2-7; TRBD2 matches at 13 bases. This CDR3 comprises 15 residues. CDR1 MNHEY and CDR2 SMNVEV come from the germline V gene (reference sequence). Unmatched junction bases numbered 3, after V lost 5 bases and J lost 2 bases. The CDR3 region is CASSPLAGGAYEQYF. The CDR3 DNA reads TGTGCCAGCAGTCCACTAGCGGGGGGGGCCTACGAGCAGTACTTC.

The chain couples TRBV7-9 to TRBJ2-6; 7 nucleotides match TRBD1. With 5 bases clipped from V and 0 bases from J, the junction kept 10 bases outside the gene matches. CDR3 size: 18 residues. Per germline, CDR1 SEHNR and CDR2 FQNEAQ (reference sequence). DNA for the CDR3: TGTGCCAGCAGCGAGGGACAGCCTTTTTCCTCTGGGGCCAACGTCCTGACTTTC. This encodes CASSEGQPFSSGANVLTF.

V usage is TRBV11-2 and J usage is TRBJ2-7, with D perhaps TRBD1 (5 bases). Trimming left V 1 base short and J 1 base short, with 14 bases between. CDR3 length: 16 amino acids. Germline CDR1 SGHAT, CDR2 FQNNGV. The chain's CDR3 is CASSLVAGSQSYEQYF. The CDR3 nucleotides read TGTGCCAGCAGCTTAGTGGCAGGGTCTCAATCCTACGAGCAGTACTTC. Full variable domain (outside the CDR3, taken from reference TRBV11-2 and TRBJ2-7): EAGVAQSPRYKIIEKRQSVAFWCNPISGHATLYWYQQILGQGPKLLIQFQNNGVVDDSQLPKDRFSAERLKGVDSTLKIQPAKLEDSAVYLCASSLVAGSQSYEQYFGPGTRLTVT.

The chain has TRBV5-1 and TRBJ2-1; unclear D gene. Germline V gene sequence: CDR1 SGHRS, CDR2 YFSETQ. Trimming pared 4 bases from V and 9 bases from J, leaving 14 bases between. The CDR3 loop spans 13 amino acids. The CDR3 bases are TGCGCCAGCAGCGCTGCAGGCGACGGTGAGCAGTTCTTC. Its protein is CASSAAGDGEQFF.

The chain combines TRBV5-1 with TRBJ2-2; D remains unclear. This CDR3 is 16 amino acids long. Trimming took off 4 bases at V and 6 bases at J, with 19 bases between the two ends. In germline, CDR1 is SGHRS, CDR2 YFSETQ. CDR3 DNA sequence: TGCGCCAGCAGCACCGGCGGCTGGAGTGTTCCCGGGGAGCTGTTTTTT. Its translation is CASSTGGWSVPGELFF.

The CDR3, as DNA: TGCGCCAGCAGCCTACTAGCGGGGAACCAAGAGACCCAGTACTTC. This translates into CASSLLAGNQETQYF. The chain carries TRBV5-1 and TRBJ2-5, with TRBD2 matching 10 bases. The CDR3 contains 15 residues. V gave up 4 bases and J gave up 0 bases; unmatched junction bases: 3. Germline CDR1 SGHRS, CDR2 YFSETQ.

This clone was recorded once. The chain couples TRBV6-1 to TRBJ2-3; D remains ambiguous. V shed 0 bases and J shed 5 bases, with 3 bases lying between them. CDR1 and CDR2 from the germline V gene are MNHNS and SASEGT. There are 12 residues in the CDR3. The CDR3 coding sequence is TGTGCCAGCAGTGAAGCGGGAGATACGCAGTATTTT. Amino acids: CASSEAGDTQYF.

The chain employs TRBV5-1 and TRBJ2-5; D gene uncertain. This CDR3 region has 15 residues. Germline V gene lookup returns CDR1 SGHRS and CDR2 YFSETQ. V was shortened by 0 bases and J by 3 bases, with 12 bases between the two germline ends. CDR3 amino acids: CASSLVSWSEETQYF. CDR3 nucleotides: TGCGCCAGCAGCTTGGTTAGTTGGTCTGAAGAGACCCAGTACTTC.

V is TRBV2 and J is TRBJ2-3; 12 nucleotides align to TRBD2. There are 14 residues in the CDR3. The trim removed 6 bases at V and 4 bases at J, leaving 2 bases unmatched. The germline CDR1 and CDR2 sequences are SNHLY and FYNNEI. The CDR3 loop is CASRLAGGPDTQYF. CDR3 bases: TGTGCCAGCAGACTAGCGGGGGGCCCAGATACGCAGTATTTT.

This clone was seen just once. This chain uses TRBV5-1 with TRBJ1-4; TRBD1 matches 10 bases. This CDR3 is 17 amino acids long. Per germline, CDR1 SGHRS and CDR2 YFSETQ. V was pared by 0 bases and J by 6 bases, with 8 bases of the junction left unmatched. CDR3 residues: CASSLATSTGGYEKLFF. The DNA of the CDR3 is TGCGCCAGCAGCTTGGCGACTTCGACAGGGGGCTATGAAAAACTGTTTTTT. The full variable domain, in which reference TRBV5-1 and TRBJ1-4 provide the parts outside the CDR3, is KAGVTQTPRYLIKTRGQQVTLSCSPISGHRSVSWYQQTPGQGLQFLFEYFSETQRNKGNFPGRFSGRQFSNSRSEMNVSTLELGDSALYLCASSLATSTGGYEKLFFGSGTQLSVL.

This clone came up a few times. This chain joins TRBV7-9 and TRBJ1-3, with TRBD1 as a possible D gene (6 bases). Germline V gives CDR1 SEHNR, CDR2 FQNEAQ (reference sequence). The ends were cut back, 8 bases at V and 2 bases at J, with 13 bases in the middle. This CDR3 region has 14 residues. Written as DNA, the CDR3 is TGTGCCAGCGAGAACAGGGTTGCTGGAAACACCATATATTTT. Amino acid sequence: CASENRVAGNTIYF.

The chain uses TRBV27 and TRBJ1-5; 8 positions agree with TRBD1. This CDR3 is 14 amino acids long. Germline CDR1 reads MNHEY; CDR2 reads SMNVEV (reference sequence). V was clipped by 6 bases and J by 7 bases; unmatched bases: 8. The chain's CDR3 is CASSRDRGGQPQHF. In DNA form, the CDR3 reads TGTGCCAGCAGCCGCGACAGGGGAGGCCAGCCCCAGCATTTT.

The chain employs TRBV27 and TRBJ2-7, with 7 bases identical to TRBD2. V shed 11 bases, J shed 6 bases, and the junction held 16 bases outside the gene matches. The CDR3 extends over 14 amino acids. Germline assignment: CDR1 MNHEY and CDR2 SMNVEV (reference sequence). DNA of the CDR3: TGTGCCCCCCGGGGGGACTGTGGGATATGCGAGCAGTACTTC. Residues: CAPRGDCGICEQYF.

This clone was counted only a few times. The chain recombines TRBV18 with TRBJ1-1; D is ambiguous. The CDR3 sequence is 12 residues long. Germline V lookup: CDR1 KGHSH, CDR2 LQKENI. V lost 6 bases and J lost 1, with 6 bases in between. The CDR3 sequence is CASSPGNTEAFF. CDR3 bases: TGTGCCAGCTCCCCAGGGAACACTGAAGCTTTCTTT. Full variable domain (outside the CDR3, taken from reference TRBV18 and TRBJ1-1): NAGVMQNPRHLVRRRGQEARLRCSPMKGHSHVYWYRQLPEEGLKFMVYLQKENIIDESGMPKERFSAEFPKEGPSILRIQQVVRGDSAAYFCASSPGNTEAFFGQGTRLTVV.

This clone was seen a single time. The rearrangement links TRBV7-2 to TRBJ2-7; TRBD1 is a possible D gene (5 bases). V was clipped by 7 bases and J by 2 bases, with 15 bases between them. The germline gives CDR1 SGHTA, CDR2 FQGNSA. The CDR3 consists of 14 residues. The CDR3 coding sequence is TGTGCCAGCACCTCACATGGGGCAGCCTACGAGCAGTACTTC. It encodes CASTSHGAAYEQYF.

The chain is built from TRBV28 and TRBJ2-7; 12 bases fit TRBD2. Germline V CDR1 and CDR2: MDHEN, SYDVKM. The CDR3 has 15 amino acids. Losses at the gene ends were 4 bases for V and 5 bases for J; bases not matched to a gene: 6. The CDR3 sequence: CASSYLAGGPDEQYF. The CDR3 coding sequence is TGTGCCAGCAGTTATCTAGCGGGAGGGCCCGACGAGCAGTACTTC.

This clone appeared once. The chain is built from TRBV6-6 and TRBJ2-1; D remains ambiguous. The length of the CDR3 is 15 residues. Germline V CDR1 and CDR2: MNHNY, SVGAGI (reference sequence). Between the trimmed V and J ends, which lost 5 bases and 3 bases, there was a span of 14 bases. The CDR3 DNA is TGTGCCAGCAGTCAAGCCACTCTGGGCTACAATGAGCAGTTCTTC. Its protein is CASSQATLGYNEQFF.

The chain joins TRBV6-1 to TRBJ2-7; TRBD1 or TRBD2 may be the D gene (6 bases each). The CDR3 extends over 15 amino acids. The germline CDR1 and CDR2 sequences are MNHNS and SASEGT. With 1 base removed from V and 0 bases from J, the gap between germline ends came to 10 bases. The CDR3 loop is CASSEEGGSSYEQYF. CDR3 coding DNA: TGTGCCAGCAGTGAAGAGGGGGGTAGCTCCTACGAGCAGTACTTC.